One T cell receptor (beta chain) is described in this entry. Its antigen is not known. The repertoire was sequenced with immunoSEQ multiplex PCR; TCRdb's copy has only in-frame clones and lacks some. The sample lists tens of thousands of clones, nearly 80% seen once, with less than 5% in the top ten. This record belongs to a study of T cell responses to AZD1222 COVID-19 vaccine. Notes on the study in general: Recipients of two AZD1222 doses showed rising Spike-specific TCR breadth and depth. Variant regions that are unmutated are reportedly the target of nearly half of spike-specific TCRs.

Second-dose intervals near 4 or 12 weeks were combined. V was shortened by 4 bases and J by 7 bases, with 10 bases between the two germline ends. The germline gives CDR1 LGHDT, CDR2 YNNKEL (reference sequence). The CDR3 spans 12 residues. The sequence was collected from an adult who received the AZD1222 COVID-19 vaccine. The V call is TRBV3-1 (or the pseudogene TRBV3-2), the J call TRBJ1-1; a possible D gene is TRBD1 (5 bases). Sequencing used peripheral blood, obtained 28 days after the second AZD1222 dose. The CDR3 DNA reads TGTGCCAGCAGCCTGACAGAATATGAAGCTTTCTTT. Translating it yields CASSLTEYEAFF.